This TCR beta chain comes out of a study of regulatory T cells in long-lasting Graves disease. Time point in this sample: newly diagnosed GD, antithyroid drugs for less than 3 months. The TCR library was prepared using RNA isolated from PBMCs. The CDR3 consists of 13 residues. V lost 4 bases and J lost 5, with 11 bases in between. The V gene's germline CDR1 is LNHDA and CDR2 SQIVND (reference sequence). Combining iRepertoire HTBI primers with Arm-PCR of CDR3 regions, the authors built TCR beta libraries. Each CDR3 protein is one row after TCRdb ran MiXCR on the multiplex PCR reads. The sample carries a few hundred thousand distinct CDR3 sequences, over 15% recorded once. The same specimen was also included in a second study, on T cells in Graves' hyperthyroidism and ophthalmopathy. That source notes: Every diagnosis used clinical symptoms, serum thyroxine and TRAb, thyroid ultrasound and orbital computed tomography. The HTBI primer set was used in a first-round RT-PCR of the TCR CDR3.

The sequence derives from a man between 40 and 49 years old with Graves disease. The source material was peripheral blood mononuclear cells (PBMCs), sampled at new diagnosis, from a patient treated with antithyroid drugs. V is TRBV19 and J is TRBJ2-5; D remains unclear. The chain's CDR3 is CASSRLPPETQYF. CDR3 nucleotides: TGTGCCAGTAGTAGACTGCCGCCCGAGACCCAGTACTTC. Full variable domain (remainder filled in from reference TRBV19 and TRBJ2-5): DGGITQSPKYLFRKEGQNVTLSCEQNLNHDAMYWYRQDPGQGLRLIYYSQIVNDFQKGDIAEGYSVSREKKESFPLTVTSAQKNPTAFYLCASSRLPPETQYFGPGTRLLVL.